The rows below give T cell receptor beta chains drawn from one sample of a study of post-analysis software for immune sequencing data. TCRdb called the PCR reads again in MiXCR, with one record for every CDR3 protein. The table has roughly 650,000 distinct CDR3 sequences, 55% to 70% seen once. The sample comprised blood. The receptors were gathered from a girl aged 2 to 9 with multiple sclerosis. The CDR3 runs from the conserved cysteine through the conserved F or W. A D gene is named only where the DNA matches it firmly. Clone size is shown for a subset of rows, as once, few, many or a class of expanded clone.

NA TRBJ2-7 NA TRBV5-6 CASSSINAGRYEQYF TGTGCCAGCAGCTCGATCAATGCAGGGCGCTACGAGCAGTACTTC
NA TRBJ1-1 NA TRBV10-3 CAISDDRNTETFF TGTGCCATCAGTGATGACAGGAACACTGAAACTTTCTTT
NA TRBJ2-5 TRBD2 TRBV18 CASSPPAGLAQETQYF TGTGCCAGCTCACCACCAGCAGGACTAGCCCAAGAGACCCAGTACTTC
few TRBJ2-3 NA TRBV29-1 CSVKESTSGTDTQYF TGCAGCGTGAAAGAGAGCACCTCCGGCACAGATACGCAGTATTTT
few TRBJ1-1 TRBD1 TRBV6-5 CASSYVFLRDRVRNTEAFF TGTGCCAGCAGTTACGTTTTTTTGAGGGACAGGGTACGCAACACTGAAGCTTTCTTT
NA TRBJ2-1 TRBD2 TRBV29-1 CSVLLAGVSYNEQFF TGCAGCGTCTTACTAGCGGGAGTCTCCTACAATGAGCAGTTCTTC
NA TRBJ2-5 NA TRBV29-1 CSAWIAQETQYF TGCAGCGCCTGGATAGCCCAAGAGACCCAGTACTTC
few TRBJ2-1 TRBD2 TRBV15 CATSRYGTSGLNNEQFF TGTGCCACCAGCAGATACGGGACTAGCGGGCTAAACAATGAGCAGTTCTTC
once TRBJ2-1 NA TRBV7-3 CASSVRVSPNNEQFF TGTGCCAGCAGCGTTAGGGTTTCGCCTAACAATGAGCAGTTCTTC
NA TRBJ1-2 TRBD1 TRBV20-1 CSASEGARGYTF TGCAGTGCTAGTGAGGGGGCGCGAGGCTACACCTTC
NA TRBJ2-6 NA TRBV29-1 CSVLRSGVGANVLTF TGCAGCGTCCTGAGGTCCGGGGTTGGGGCCAACGTCCTGACTTTC
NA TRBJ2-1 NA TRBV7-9 CASSLALEATYGEQFF TGTGCCAGCAGCTTAGCCCTCGAAGCGACATATGGTGAGCAGTTCTTC
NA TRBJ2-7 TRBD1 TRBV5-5 CTSSPGTGAYEQYF TGTACCAGCAGCCCAGGGACAGGGGCGTACGAGCAGTACTTC
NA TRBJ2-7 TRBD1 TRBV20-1 CSARLQGYGEQYF TGCAGTGCTCGCCTACAGGGGTACGGCGAGCAGTACTTC
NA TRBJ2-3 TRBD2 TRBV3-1 CASSHGTSWYF TGTGCCAGCAGCCACGGGACTAGCTGGTATTTT